This passage covers 16 T cell receptor beta chains from one sample sequenced in a study of T cells after yellow fever vaccination. MiXCR, run by TCRdb on the 5' RACE reads, gives a single entry per CDR3 protein. The repertoire includes some 220,000 distinct CDR3 sequences, about 3% of them detected once, and roughly 3.2% sits in the top ten. The sequences come from CD4+ T cells sorted from PBMCs, collected 10 days after the yellow fever booster vaccination. These receptors were taken from a man aged 18-30 years who received the YFV17D yellow fever vaccine.

This clonotype has just a few counts. The V and J genes are TRBV7-9 and TRBJ1-4, with 7 bases fitting TRBD1. This CDR3 is built from 13 residues. Germline CDR1 SEHNR, CDR2 FQNEAQ (reference sequence). V shed 11 bases, J shed 7 bases, and the junction held 10 bases outside the gene matches. Here the CDR3 reads CAVKGASSEKLFF. CDR3 coding DNA: TGTGCCGTGAAGGGGGCCTCGAGTGAAAAACTGTTTTTT.

This clonotype appeared many times. The chain recombines TRBV5-4 with TRBJ2-3; 14 positions match TRBD2. V was clipped by 4 bases and J by 7 bases; unmatched bases: 5. Germline V CDR1 and CDR2: SGHNT, YYREEE (reference sequence). This CDR3 spans 15 amino acids. The CDR3 DNA reads TGTGCCAGCAGCGCCGGGACTAGCGGGGGTAATACGCAGTATTTT. As protein: CASSAGTSGGNTQYF.

This clonotype was detected many times. The chain has TRBV5-1 and TRBJ1-2; 11 nucleotides align to TRBD1. The CDR3 extends over 14 amino acids. The ends lost 4 bases at V and 4 bases at J; junction bases unmatched: 3. In germline, CDR1 is SGHRS, CDR2 YFSETQ. The CDR3 DNA is TGCGCCAGCAGCGGACAGGGGGCGTCCTATGGCTACACCTTC. Residues: CASSGQGASYGYTF.

This clonotype has ten or more counts. V usage is TRBV4-1 and J usage is TRBJ1-4; D gene ambiguous. CDR3 length: 13 residues. CDR1 MGHRA and CDR2 YSYEKL come from the germline V gene. V was trimmed by 4 bases and J by 8 bases, leaving 11 bases between them. The CDR3 reads CASSLRTEEKLFF. DNA of the CDR3: TGCGCCAGCAGCCTTAGGACGGAGGAAAAACTGTTTTTT.

This clonotype appeared a few times. The V call is TRBV20-1, the J call TRBJ1-4; the match to TRBD1 covers 9 bases. Trimming removed 6 bases from V and 8 bases from J; junction bases left unmatched: 7. The germline V gene has CDR1 DFQATT and CDR2 SNEGSKA (reference sequence). The CDR3 totals 13 residues. The CDR3 spells CSAGQGRDEKLFF. CDR3 DNA: TGCAGTGCGGGACAGGGAAGGGACGAAAAACTGTTTTTT.

This clonotype appeared a few times. The chain joins TRBV11-3 to TRBJ2-1; 7 bases are shared with TRBD2. With V trimmed by 1 base and J by 4 bases, 10 bases remained unmatched. The CDR3 is 17 amino acids. Germline V gene sequence: CDR1 SGHNT, CDR2 YENEEA. The CDR3 coding sequence is TGTGCCAGCAGCTTAGCCTCCGGGACTACCCCGTACAATGAGCAGTTCTTC. Its translation is CASSLASGTTPYNEQFF.

This clonotype was counted a few times. The V gene is TRBV6-5, the J gene TRBJ2-7, with D possibly matching TRBD1 (6 bases). Germline CDR1 and CDR2: MNHEY and SVGAGI. Trimming cost V 5 bases and J 10 bases, with 12 bases left between them. The CDR3 totals 11 residues. CDR3 loop: CASSGEQGQYV. CDR3 coding DNA: TGTGCCAGCAGTGGTGAACAGGGACAGTACGTC.

The chain employs TRBV20-1 and TRBJ1-5; D is ambiguous. V was pared by 3 bases and J by 2 bases, with 8 bases between. The CDR3 extends over 13 amino acids. From germline, CDR1 is DFQATT and CDR2 SNEGSKA (reference sequence). CDR3 sequence: CSARSPGNQPQHF. CDR3 nucleotides: TGCAGTGCTAGGTCCCCAGGCAATCAGCCCCAGCATTTT.

This clonotype was seen repeatedly, ten times or more. This chain connects TRBV7-9 to TRBJ2-7, with D unclear. The germline V and J ends were trimmed by 4 bases and 7 bases, with 11 bases remaining between them. Germline CDR1 is SEHNR and CDR2 is FQNEAQ (reference sequence). The CDR3 length is 12 residues. CDR3: CASSYRGWEQYV. The CDR3 DNA reads TGTGCCAGCAGCTATAGAGGTTGGGAGCAGTACGTC.

This clonotype was observed many times. This sequence joins TRBV6-1 and TRBJ1-2; 8 bases agree with TRBD1. This CDR3 region has 16 residues. The germline CDR1 and CDR2 sequences are MNHNS and SASEGT. The J segment lost 4 bases and the V segment lost 0 bases, leaving 7 bases of the junction unmatched. The CDR3 loop is CASSEAWTGRVYGYTF. As DNA, the CDR3 is TGTGCCAGCAGTGAAGCTTGGACAGGGCGGGTCTATGGCTACACCTTC.

This clonotype was found many times. The chain uses TRBV3-1 and TRBJ2-1; 10 bases match TRBD2. The trim removed 1 base at V and 9 bases at J, leaving 9 bases unmatched. CDR3 length: 16 amino acids. Germline assignment: CDR1 LGHDT and CDR2 YNNKEL (reference sequence). The CDR3: CASSQGDRLAGREQFF. The CDR3 DNA follows: TGTGCCAGCAGCCAAGGAGATCGACTAGCGGGCCGTGAGCAGTTCTTC.

This clonotype was counted only a few times. The V call is TRBV18, the J call TRBJ2-3, with TRBD1 matching 10 bases. The V gene's germline CDR1 is KGHSH and CDR2 LQKENI. V was clipped by 3 bases and J by 7 bases; unmatched bases: 10. The CDR3 has 16 amino acids. For the CDR3, the DNA is TGTGCCAGCTCACCTTCGACAGGGGGCGGTGTAAATACGCAGTATTTT. The encoded protein is CASSPSTGGGVNTQYF.

In its sample, this clonotype was seen many times. The V and J genes are TRBV19 and TRBJ2-5; D possibly uses TRBD1 or TRBD2 (6 bases each). This CDR3 comprises 14 residues. Per germline, CDR1 LNHDA and CDR2 SQIVND (reference sequence). Trimming removed 5 bases at V and 7 bases at J, with 17 bases between. The CDR3 here is CASSGERGRGTQYF. The CDR3 region has the DNA TGTGCCAGTAGTGGAGAACGGGGGCGGGGGACCCAGTACTTC.

This clonotype was counted between two and nine times. V usage is TRBV3-1 and J usage is TRBJ2-5, with unresolved D. The CDR3 loop spans 13 amino acids. CDR1 and CDR2 from the germline V gene are LGHDT and YNNKEL (reference sequence). Trimming removed 1 base from V and 5 bases from J, with 8 bases in between. CDR3 sequence (DNA): TGTGCCAGCAGCCAAGTTTTTAGTGAGACCCAGTACTTC. Amino acids: CASSQVFSETQYF.

This chain links TRBV25-1 with TRBJ1-1; D remains ambiguous. The CDR3 length is 13 residues. The V gene's germline CDR1 is MGHDK and CDR2 SYGVNS. Between the trimmed V and J ends, which lost 1 base and 7 bases, there was a span of 10 bases. CDR3 region: CASSELLTSEAFF. Written as DNA, the CDR3 is TGTGCCAGCAGTGAATTACTAACGAGTGAAGCTTTCTTT.

This sequence joins TRBV7-2 and TRBJ1-5; D unresolved. Germline V gene lookup returns CDR1 SGHTA and CDR2 FQGNSA. The V end lost 5 bases, the J end lost 0 bases, and 11 bases lay between the germline ends. The CDR3 runs 15 residues. CDR3 sequence (DNA): TGTGCCAGCAGCCCCGGGTCTTATAGCAATCAGCCCCAGCATTTT. It specifies CASSPGSYSNQPQHF.